This TCR beta chain was sequenced in a study of blood T cell repertoires in COVID-19 (TCRdb year 2020). In the study overall: Samples from collaborators originated in the United States, Italy and Spain and spanned both the acute and convalescent phases of COVID-19. The prospective study material was composed of cDNA or gDNA derived from T cells, B-cell-depleted T cells, or PBMCs. The dataset comprised deeply sampled blood TCRbeta repertoires from subjects exposed to, actively infected with, or recovered from COVID-19. A freely available public database, intended as a resource for researchers studying the immune response to SARS-CoV-2, is where the repertoires were released. The samples were drawn from the first 160 participants of the ongoing ImmuneRACE study and from 1,254 subjects provided by 6 global collaborators. Sample metadata almost always included a de-identified subject ID, COVID-19 status, age in years and sex. Where available, HLA class I and class II types were obtained from metadata supplied by the sample provider rather than from assay-based typing.

Collaborating institutions collected whole blood in K2EDTA tubes following their own protocols. For TCRbeta analysis, collaborators shipped samples in one of three forms: frozen whole blood, isolated PBMCs, or DNA extracted from either of those sample types. What the work shows at the level of the full study, not this receptor alone: The quantity of clinical and demographic metadata differed by source and by participant and was supplied without curation.

This clone has just one count. This receptor's antigen is unknown. Base quality data are lacking; no much larger clone is found one base away. For CDR1 and CDR2, the germline V gene lists MNHEY and SVGAGI. The CDR3 holds 15 amino acids from the cysteine to the phenylalanine. Only CDR3 DNA is held: 45 bases, read in frame from base 1. V has 8 bases trimmed and J has 0 bases trimmed; junction bases matching no gene number 6. TCRbeta CDR3 regions were amplified from genomic DNA using the immunoSEQ Assay, a bias-controlled multiplex PCR. In the original analysis: Nucleated cell counts per sample were estimated from amplification of reference gene primers within the assay. To quantify the absolute abundance of each unique TCRbeta CDR3 rearrangement, sequence reads were collapsed and filtered. Productive Simpson clonality was computed per sample as the square root of Simpson's diversity index over productive rearrangements. TCRdb holds this immuneACCESS table with in-frame rearrangements only. Some clones are missing; in checked studies, unresolved V genes explain under half, and the rest has no known cause. Clonal size and the V and J genes are those of that table, whereas D and trimming came from the DNA. The sample data list some 70,000 clones, and approximately 80% of these were observed just once. Clones ranked in the top ten supply more than 0.7% of the sample.

The source of this sequence is a woman in her 70s with acute or convalescent COVID-19. The chain joins TRBV6-5 to TRBJ2-2, with 7 bases aligning to TRBD1. The specimen was peripheral blood. The CDR3 reads as follows: CASAQGVANTGELFF. The DNA sequence reads TGTGCCAGCGCCCAGGGGGTAGCGAACACCGGGGAGCTGTTTTTT.